The present T cell receptor (beta chain) was sequenced within a study of blood T cell repertoires in COVID-19. Across the study: Sample material is recorded as cDNA or gDNA derived from T cells, B-cell-depleted T cells, or PBMCs.

V gave up 0 bases and J gave up 3 bases, with 11 bases separating them. CDR1 and CDR2 from the germline V gene are MGHRA and YSYEKL. CDR3 size: 15 residues. Profiling relied on immunoSEQ multiplex PCR, and the TCRdb table lists in-frame clones only, not all of them. The sample gives more than 200,000 clones, roughly 83% of which show up once; roughly 10% is in the top ten. Sequenced input: peripheral blood. The receptor's source is a man of 80 years or more with acute or convalescent COVID-19. The chain employs TRBV4-1 and TRBJ1-2; D is possibly TRBD1 (5 bases). The CDR3 here is CASSQEGGAYYGYTF. In DNA, the CDR3 is TGCGCCAGCAGCCAAGAAGGCGGGGCTTACTATGGCTACACCTTC.